This T cell receptor (beta chain) was recorded in a study of Ad26.COV2.S vaccination and SARS-CoV-2 variants. The germline CDR1 and CDR2 sequences are LGHNA and YNFKEQ. Trimming removed 4 bases from V and 1 base from J, with 12 bases in between. The CDR3 extends over 15 amino acids. Measured with immunoSEQ multiplex PCR; TCRdb has only the in-frame clones, and not every one. The sample shows approximately 350,000 clones, about four fifths of them seen only once. Treatment meaning: roughly 19 received Ad26.COV2.S at low or high dose, single or two shots; 5 received placebo; per-sample allocation not given. Following the first vaccine or placebo injection, samples were taken on day 63.

This TCR was sampled from a person aged 18-65 years who received the Ad26.COV2.S COVID-19 vaccine or a placebo. The specimen comprised peripheral blood, sampled in a trial of Ad26.COV2.S vaccine versus placebo. The J gene is TRBJ2-3, the V gene TRBV4-2, with unresolved D. The CDR3 region is CASSREAARTDTQYF. CDR3 bases: TGTGCCAGCAGCCGAGAAGCAGCTCGCACAGATACGCAGTATTTT.